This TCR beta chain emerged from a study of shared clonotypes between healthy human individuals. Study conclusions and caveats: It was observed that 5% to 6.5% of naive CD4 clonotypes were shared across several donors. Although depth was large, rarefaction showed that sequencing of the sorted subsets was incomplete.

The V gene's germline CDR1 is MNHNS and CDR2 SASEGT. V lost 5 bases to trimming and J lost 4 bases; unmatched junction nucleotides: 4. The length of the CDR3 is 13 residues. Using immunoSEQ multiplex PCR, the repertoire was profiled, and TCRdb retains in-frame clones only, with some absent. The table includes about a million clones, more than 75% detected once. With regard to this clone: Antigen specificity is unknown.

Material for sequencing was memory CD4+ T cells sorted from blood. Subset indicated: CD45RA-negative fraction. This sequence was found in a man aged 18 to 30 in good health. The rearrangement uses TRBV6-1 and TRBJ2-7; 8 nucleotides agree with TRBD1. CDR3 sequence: CASSSGGRYEQYF. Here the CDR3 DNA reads TGTGCCAGCAGTTCAGGGGGCAGGTACGAGCAGTACTTC.